What follows are 19 T cell receptor beta chains derived from one specimen sequenced in a study of blood T cell repertoires in COVID-19. The table came from immunoSEQ multiplex PCR; TCRdb's copy has only in-frame clones and leaves some out. The sample has some 410,000 clones; around 89% are singletons. The sample comprised PBMCs or T cells enriched from blood (not recorded which). These receptors originate from a young woman with acute COVID-19.

The V gene is TRBV3-1 (or the pseudogene TRBV3-2), the J gene TRBJ2-1; 8 bases agree with TRBD2. The germline V gene has CDR1 LGHDT and CDR2 YNNKEL (reference sequence). The CDR3 spans 16 residues. V shed 4 bases and J 4 bases; nucleotides not matched to a gene: 9. CDR3 sequence (DNA): TGTGCCAGCAGCCTATTAAGCGGGGGACTTTACAATGAGCAGTTCTTC. Translation gives CASSLLSGGLYNEQFF.

This chain uses TRBV2 with TRBJ1-2, with 9 bases fitting TRBD1. V gave up 6 bases and J gave up 0 bases; unmatched junction bases: 5. CDR1 and CDR2 from the germline V gene are SNHLY and FYNNEI. The CDR3 has 15 residues. The CDR3 region has the DNA TGTGCCAGCAGCGCAAACAGGGGGCCTAACTATGGCTACACCTTC. Translation gives CASSANRGPNYGYTF.

V gene TRBV12-3 or TRBV12-4 combines with J gene TRBJ1-2; tentatively, D is TRBD1 (5 bases). The CDR3 loop spans 13 amino acids. Deletions cut 5 bases from V and 4 bases from J, with 11 bases between. The CDR3 sequence is CASSTLTAYGYTF. In DNA form, the CDR3 reads TGTGCCAGCAGTACCTTGACAGCCTATGGCTACACCTTC.

The chain is built from TRBV9 and TRBJ2-7, with D perhaps TRBD2 (6 bases). The CDR3 is 15 residues long. Germline CDR1 is SGDLS and CDR2 is YYNGEE. V lost 3 bases and J 3 bases, leaving 16 bases between the germline ends. The DNA of the CDR3 is TGTGCCAGCAGCGCTTCCAGGGACTGGGGCTACGAGCAGTACTTC. This sequence encodes CASSASRDWGYEQYF. Drawing the rest from reference TRBV9 and TRBJ2-7, the complete variable domain is DSGVTQTPKHLITATGQRVTLRCSPRSGDLSVYWYQQSLDQGLQFLIQYYNGEERAKGNILERFSAQQFPDLHSELNLSSLELGDSALYFCASSASRDWGYEQYFGPGTRLTVT.

The rearrangement links TRBV6-5 to TRBJ1-2, with D possibly TRBD1 on 6 matching bases. This CDR3 spans 14 amino acids. CDR1 and CDR2 (germline): MNHEY, SVGAGI. The V gene lost 3 bases and the J gene lost 6 bases, with 14 bases spanning the gap. Here the CDR3 reads CASSYQLGANGYTF. The CDR3 nucleotides read TGTGCCAGCAGTTATCAACTGGGGGCTAATGGCTACACCTTC.

This chain links TRBV19 with TRBJ1-2; D unclear. The germline gives CDR1 LNHDA, CDR2 SQIVND (reference sequence). CDR3 length equals 14 residues. The germline V and J ends were trimmed by 5 bases and 5 bases, with 15 bases remaining between them. The CDR3 DNA sequence: TGTGCCAGTAGTCAAAAGCGCAGACCGTATGGCTACACCTTC. As protein: CASSQKRRPYGYTF.

The count of this clone is one. The J gene is TRBJ2-7, the V gene TRBV7-2; TRBD2 matches 8 bases. CDR1 and CDR2 (germline): SGHTA, FQGNSA. With V trimmed by 6 bases and J by 5 bases, 9 bases remained unmatched. The CDR3 covers 14 residues. The CDR3 loop reads CASSLTGGAHEQYF. CDR3 DNA: TGTGCCAGCAGTCTAACGGGGGGGGCGCACGAGCAGTACTTC.

This clone was seen more than once but under ten times. The chain is built from TRBV7-6 and TRBJ2-5; D is perhaps TRBD1 (5 bases). Germline-derived CDR1 and CDR2 are SGHVS and FNYEAQ. V lost 5 bases and J 4 bases, leaving 11 bases between the germline ends. The CDR3 sequence is 13 residues long. The CDR3 is CASSTTVRETQYF. Here the CDR3 DNA reads TGTGCCAGCAGCACGACAGTTAGAGAGACCCAGTACTTC.

The V call is TRBV18, the J call TRBJ1-3, with TRBD1 as a possible D gene (5 bases). This CDR3 region has 16 residues. In germline, CDR1 is KGHSH, CDR2 LQKENI. The germline V and J ends were trimmed by 3 bases and 2 bases, with 14 bases remaining between them. This CDR3 is CASSPTGASAGNTIYF. The CDR3, as DNA: TGTGCCAGCTCACCTACAGGAGCCTCGGCTGGAAACACCATATATTTT. The variable domain in full, with the rest retrieved from reference TRBV18 and TRBJ1-3, is NAGVMQNPRHLVRRRGQEARLRCSPMKGHSHVYWYRQLPEEGLKFMVYLQKENIIDESGMPKERFSAEFPKEGPSILRIQQVVRGDSAAYFCASSPTGASAGNTIYFGEGSWLTVV.

This chain connects TRBV3-1 (or the pseudogene TRBV3-2) to TRBJ2-1, with a possible D match to TRBD2 (5 bases). V shed 3 bases and J shed 4 bases, with 16 bases lying between them. Per the germline V gene, CDR1 is LGHDT and CDR2 is YNNKEL (reference sequence). CDR3 length: 16 residues. The CDR3 here is CASSHPGLLSYNEQFF. The CDR3 DNA sequence: TGTGCCAGCAGCCACCCCGGACTCCTTTCGTACAATGAGCAGTTCTTC.

The chain combines TRBV2 with TRBJ1-5; D uncertain. Germline loops: CDR1 SNHLY, CDR2 FYNNEI. V lost 8 bases and J 1 base, leaving 18 bases between the germline ends. The CDR3 covers 16 residues. The CDR3 is CASGPFSGMSNQPQHF. CDR3 nucleotide sequence: TGTGCCAGCGGCCCATTCTCAGGTATGAGCAATCAGCCCCAGCATTTT.

The chain combines TRBV18 with TRBJ1-2, with TRBD1 as a possible D gene (5 bases). Germline V gene lookup returns CDR1 KGHSH and CDR2 LQKENI. The V end lost 3 bases, the J end lost 4 bases, and 15 bases lay between the germline ends. The CDR3 covers 15 residues. CDR3 nucleotides: TGTGCCAGCTCACCGGTTGACAGTAGGATCTATGGCTACACCTTC. This encodes CASSPVDSRIYGYTF.

This chain connects TRBV11-2 to TRBJ2-3, with unresolved D. Germline V lookup: CDR1 SGHAT, CDR2 FQNNGV. V lost 5 bases, J lost 5 bases, and 11 bases lay in between. The CDR3 is 13 amino acids. The CDR3 here is CASSADLGDTQYF. The CDR3 DNA reads TGTGCCAGCAGCGCCGACCTAGGAGATACGCAGTATTTT. The full variable domain, rest sourced from reference TRBV11-2 and TRBJ2-3, is EAGVAQSPRYKIIEKRQSVAFWCNPISGHATLYWYQQILGQGPKLLIQFQNNGVVDDSQLPKDRFSAERLKGVDSTLKIQPAKLEDSAVYLCASSADLGDTQYFGPGTRLTVL.

The chain recombines TRBV7-9 with TRBJ2-7, with 8 bases aligning to TRBD2. This CDR3 contains 15 residues. Germline V gene data show CDR1 as SEHNR and CDR2 as FQNEAQ (reference sequence). V gave up 1 base and J gave up 2 bases; unmatched junction bases: 4. The CDR3 DNA reads as TGTGCCAGCAGCTTAGAGCGGGGGAGTACCTACGAGCAGTACTTC. Residues: CASSLERGSTYEQYF.

The chain couples TRBV5-6 to TRBJ2-7; maybe TRBD2 (6 bases). The CDR3 is 15 residues long. Germline assignment: CDR1 SGHDT and CDR2 YYEEEE. Trimming took 0 bases from V and 0 from J, leaving 10 bases between them. DNA for the CDR3: TGTGCCAGCAGCTTGGCTAGCGTAACCTCCTACGAGCAGTACTTC. It yields the protein CASSLASVTSYEQYF.

The chain is built from TRBV10-2 and TRBJ2-7; 11 bases map to TRBD1. The CDR3 runs to 15 residues. CDR1 and CDR2 (germline): WSHSY, SAAADI. V was clipped by 0 bases and J by 8 bases; unmatched bases: 6. This CDR3 reads CASSESGQGAYKQYF. The CDR3 nucleotides are TGCGCCAGCAGTGAGTCAGGACAGGGGGCCTATAAGCAGTACTTC.

V is TRBV19 and J is TRBJ1-5, with D unresolved. The CDR3 has 14 residues. V lost 5 bases, J lost 5 bases, and 13 bases lay in between. Per germline, CDR1 LNHDA and CDR2 SQIVND (reference sequence). CDR3 region: CASSAGNLHQPQHF. CDR3 nucleotides: TGTGCCAGTAGTGCGGGGAATCTTCATCAGCCCCAGCATTTT.

The chain recombines TRBV2 with TRBJ2-1, with a tentative D call TRBD2 (8 bases). The CDR3 has 17 residues. The V end lost 6 bases, the J end lost 1 base, and 19 bases lay between the germline ends. Germline V gene data show CDR1 as SNHLY and CDR2 as FYNNEI. CDR3 nucleotides: TGTGCCAGCAGCGGACTATTAGCGGGACAGTCCTACAATGAGCAGTTCTTC. It yields the protein CASSGLLAGQSYNEQFF.

The rearrangement links TRBV7-6 to TRBJ1-2; TRBD1 might be the D (6 bases). This CDR3 is built from 13 residues. The V gene lost 5 bases and the J gene lost 4 bases, with 11 bases spanning the gap. Germline V gene data show CDR1 as SGHVS and CDR2 as FNYEAQ. In nucleotides, the CDR3 is TGTGCCAGCAGCGGTCAGGGGTCCTATGGCTACACCTTC. As protein: CASSGQGSYGYTF.